Sequencing of this TCR beta chain was carried out in a study of blood T cell repertoires in COVID-19 (dated by TCRdb to the early 2020s). Regarding the complete study: Samples covering the acute and convalescent phases of COVID-19 were provided by collaborators in the United States, Italy and Spain. Subjects who had been exposed to COVID-19, were actively infected with it, or had recovered from it provided the deeply sampled blood TCRbeta repertoires that made up the dataset. Where HLA class I and class II types were available, the types were taken from metadata supplied by the sample provider, not from assay-based typing. The material from the prospective study consisted of cDNA or gDNA derived from T cells, B-cell-depleted T cells, or PBMCs. The repertoires were released in a freely available public database intended as a resource for research on the immune response to SARS-CoV-2. A de-identified subject ID, COVID-19 status, age in years and sex were almost always included in the sample metadata. The samples were drawn from the first 160 participants of the ongoing ImmuneRACE study and from 1,254 subjects provided by 6 global collaborators.

Germline trimming: 1 base from V, 5 bases from J; junction bases outside gene matches: 11. Spanning cysteine to phenylalanine, the CDR3 consists of 19 amino acids. The retained sequence is limited to the CDR3, 57 bases, with the frame set at the first base. CDR1 and CDR2 are drawn from the germline V gene (reference sequence): LNHDA, SQIVND. In Seattle, one collaborating source enrolled patients while the infection was active and tracked those patients longitudinally over the course of disease. Whole blood was collected in K2EDTA tubes by collaborating institutions according to the institutions' own protocols. Collaborator samples were shipped for TCRbeta analysis as frozen whole blood, isolated PBMCs, or DNA extracted from either sample type. What the authors observed across the whole study: How much clinical and demographic metadata was included differed by source and by participant, and the metadata was provided uncurated.

Comments on this clone: The antigen it binds to is not known. One base away there is no much larger clone; base qualities are not given.

TCRbeta CDR3 regions were amplified from genomic DNA by means of the immunoSEQ Assay, a bias-controlled multiplex PCR. For the original study's pipeline: Nucleated cell counts per sample were estimated from amplification of reference gene primers within the assay. To quantify the absolute abundance of each unique TCRbeta CDR3 rearrangement, sequence reads were collapsed and filtered. For each sample, productive Simpson clonality was calculated as the square root of Simpson's diversity index across productive rearrangements. TCRdb mirrors the immuneACCESS table, restricted to in-frame sequences. Some clones are absent from its copies; in checked studies, under half trace to an unresolved V gene, and the reason for the others is unknown. V, J and clone size reflect that table, while D and trimming were determined from the DNA. Present in this sample are about 150,000 clones, around four fifths of which were seen just once. The ten largest clones capture around 8.9% of the sample.

This receptor was taken from a woman aged 80 or over with COVID-19, enrolled during active disease. The sample taken for sequencing was peripheral blood. The rearranged segments are TRBV19 and TRBJ2-3, and TRBD2 aligns with 14 junction nucleotides. The DNA is as follows: TGTGCCAGTAGTATAGGTCAACAGCGGACTAGCGGGAGGATAGATACGCAGTATTTT. This encodes CASSIGQQRTSGRIDTQYF.